These T cell receptor beta chains were read from a single sample in a study of beta chain features in type 1 diabetes. Method: immunoSEQ multiplex PCR; TCRdb's copy keeps in-frame clones and lacks some. Here the sample spans 600,000 to 700,000 clones, around 15% being singletons. The specimen sequenced was naive CD4+ T cells from blood. Receptor source: a man between 18 and 29 years old with type 1 diabetes. CDR3s include the opening cysteine and the closing phenylalanine or tryptophan. D genes are given only for firm matches. Clone size is stated in some rows and not others, as once, few, many or a class when expanded.

>TRBJ2-7|TRBV10-3|TRBD1|15|.
TGTGCCATCAGCGACAGGGATAGAGGCTCCTACGAGCAGTACTTC
CAISDRDRGSYEQYF
>TRBJ2-1|TRBV7-2|.|15|.
TGTGCCAGCAGCTTAGCGGGTGGAGGTCACAATGAGCAGTTCTTC
CASSLAGGGHNEQFF
>TRBJ1-2|TRBV4-1|TRBD1|18|.
TGCGCCAGCAGCCAATCTCGCGGGACAGGGGCGGCTAACTATGGCTACACCTTC
CASSQSRGTGAANYGYTF
>TRBJ1-3|TRBV5-6|.|12|few
TGTGCCAGCGCGGAGGCTGGAAACACCATATATTTT
CASAEAGNTIYF
>TRBJ1-5|TRBV7-8|TRBD1|16|.
TGTGCCAGCAGCCCCTACGACAGGGGGCTCGATCAGCCCCAGCATTTT
CASSPYDRGLDQPQHF
>TRBJ2-5|TRBV18|.|13|.
TGTGCCAGCTCACCGAGCGCGGCAGAGACCCAGTACTTC
CASSPSAAETQYF
>TRBJ1-2|TRBV6-1|.|12|.
TGTGCCAGCAGTGGGCAAACCTATGGCTACACCTTC
CASSGQTYGYTF
>TRBJ2-7|TRBV6-5|TRBD1|15|.
TGTGCCAGCAGTTACTCGTTGGCAGGGGGACACGAGCAGTACTTC
CASSYSLAGGHEQYF
>TRBJ2-7|TRBV28|TRBD1|14|.
TGTGCCAGCAGCCTGGGACAGATAAACTACGAGCAGTACTTC
CASSLGQINYEQYF
>TRBJ2-3|TRBV15|.|17|.
TGTGCCACCAGCAGGGACGACAGGGACTTTTACACAGATACGCAGTATTTT
CATSRDDRDFYTDTQYF
>TRBJ2-7|TRBV5-4|TRBD1|17|.
TGTGCCAGCAGCTTGGTCGGACAGGGAGATCGATCCTACGAGCAGTACTTC
CASSLVGQGDRSYEQYF
>TRBJ2-1|TRBV5-1|.|14|.
TGCGCCAGCAGCTTGGCCGCCCCGGGCAATGAGCAGTTCTTC
CASSLAAPGNEQFF
>TRBJ1-5|TRBV2|TRBD1|12|few
TGTGCCAGCAGAGGGACAGCTCAGCCCCAGCATTTT
CASRGTAQPQHF
>TRBJ2-7|TRBV5-1|.|14|few
TGCGCCAGCAAACTGACCGATAGCTCCTACGAGCAGTACTTC
CASKLTDSSYEQYF
>TRBJ2-6|TRBV7-2|.|15|few
TGTGCCAGCACCGTCGACACCTCTGGGGCCAACGTCCTGACTTTC
CASTVDTSGANVLTF
>TRBJ1-1|TRBV2|.|12|few
TGTGCCAGCAGTGAGCGGGACACTGAAGCTTTCTTT
CASSERDTEAFF
>TRBJ2-3|TRBV29-1|.|12|few
TGCAGTGTTCGGGACACTCCAGATACGCAGTATTTT
CSVRDTPDTQYF
>TRBJ2-5|TRBV7-9|.|13|.
TGTGCCAGCAGCTTAGCTCATCGTGAGACCCAGTACTTC
CASSLAHRETQYF
>TRBJ2-1|TRBV7-8|TRBD1|14|.
TGTGCCAGCAGGGAGGGGACAGGGGTTAATGAGCAGTTCTTC
CASREGTGVNEQFF
>TRBJ2-5|TRBV5-1|.|14|.
TGCGCCAGCAGCTTGGTGGGCTACCAAGAGACCCAGTACTTC
CASSLVGYQETQYF
>TRBJ1-1|TRBV6-5|.|15|.
TGTGCCAGCAGTCTGCAGGGGAATAAAGGGACTGAAGCTTTCTTT
CASSLQGNKGTEAFF
>TRBJ1-6|TRBV5-4|.|13|few
TGTGCCAGCAGCTTGACAGGGTCAGAACCCCTCCACTTT
CASSLTGSEPLHF
>TRBJ2-5|TRBV7-7|TRBD1|12|.
TGTGCTAGCAGCCAGGACAGGACGACCCAGTACTTC
CASSQDRTTQYF
>TRBJ2-2|TRBV29-1|.|14|few
TGCAGCGTTAAAAGGACTTTAAACACCGGGGAGCTGTTTTTT
CSVKRTLNTGELFF
>TRBJ1-5|TRBV5-1|.|12|.
TGCGCCAGCAGCTTGGACGGCCAGCCCCAGCATTTT
CASSLDGQPQHF
>TRBJ1-2|TRBV7-2|.|13|few
TGTGCCAGCAGCCCTGGGACGGACTATGGCTACACCTTC
CASSPGTDYGYTF
>TRBJ2-5|TRBV5-1|.|13|few
TGCGCCAGCAGCTTACAGGGTGGAGAGACCCAGTACTTC
CASSLQGGETQYF
>TRBJ1-5|TRBV25-1|.|15|.
TGTGCCAGCAGTGAATCCGGACGGGGTAGTCAGCCCCAGCATTTT
CASSESGRGSQPQHF
>TRBJ1-1|TRBV29-1|.|13|.
TGCAGCGTTACTGGGATCTTAAACACTGAAGCTTTCTTT
CSVTGILNTEAFF
>TRBJ1-5|TRBV29-1|.|12|few
TGCAGCGTTGCTGCGGCCAATCAGCCCCAGCATTTT
CSVAAANQPQHF
>TRBJ2-1|TRBV7-7|.|13|few
TGTGCTAGCAGCTTAAGGATAGAGGGTGAGCAGTTCTTC
CASSLRIEGEQFF
>TRBJ2-2|TRBV5-1|TRBD1|15|.
TGCGCCAGCATTCCGGGACAGGGTTTTTCCGGGGAGCTGTTTTTT
CASIPGQGFSGELFF
>TRBJ2-7|TRBV27|.|13|.
TGTGCCAGCAGCCGTCCAGGGGTCCTCGAGCAGTACTTC
CASSRPGVLEQYF
>TRBJ2-2|TRBV27|TRBD1|15|.
TGTGCCAGCAGTTCCCGACAGGGGTACACCGGGGAGCTGTTTTTT
CASSSRQGYTGELFF
>TRBJ2-7|TRBV13|.|13|few
TGTGCCAGCGGTATTGGGGGCGGATACGAGCAGTACTTC
CASGIGGGYEQYF
>TRBJ2-7|TRBV6-1|.|11|.
TGTGCCAGCAGTGTGCGGTACGAGCAGTACTTC
CASSVRYEQYF
>TRBJ1-2|TRBV2|TRBD1|13|.
TGTGCCACACGCTTGGGACAGGGGAATGGCTACACCTTC
CATRLGQGNGYTF
>TRBJ1-1|TRBV29-1|.|13|.
TGCAGCGTTGCGGGGCGGATGAACACTGAAGCTTTCTTT
CSVAGRMNTEAFF
>TRBJ2-4|TRBV11-2|.|13|.
TGTGCCAGCAGCTTGGGACGGACAAACATTCAGTACTTC
CASSLGRTNIQYF
>TRBJ2-6|TRBV2|.|16|.
TGTGCCAGCAGTGTGAACGGCCCTTCTGGGGCCAACGTCCTGACTTTC
CASSVNGPSGANVLTF
>TRBJ2-1|TRBV10-3|TRBD2|17|.
TGTGCCATCAGTGAGTCGCGGGCTAGCGGGGGGTACAATGAGCAGTTCTTC
CAISESRASGGYNEQFF
>TRBJ1-1|TRBV7-3|.|16|few
TGTGCCAGCAGCCCAAACCTGGCAGGCATGAACACTGAAGCTTTCTTT
CASSPNLAGMNTEAFF
>TRBJ1-6|TRBV6-5|TRBD1|15|.
TGTGCCAGCAGTTACGCGGGGACAGGGAATTCACCCCTCCACTTT
CASSYAGTGNSPLHF
>TRBJ2-4|TRBV19|TRBD1|16|.
TGTGCCAGTAGCACCGGGACAGGGGGCGCGGTAAACATTCAGTACTTC
CASSTGTGGAVNIQYF
>TRBJ2-7|TRBV30|.|13|few
TGTGCTCTGCAGGGGACTCCATCCTACGAGCAGTACTTC
CALQGTPSYEQYF
>TRBJ1-2|TRBV14|.|14|.
TGTGCCAGCAGCCCGACCGGAGGCCCCTATGGCTACACCTTC
CASSPTGGPYGYTF
>TRBJ2-1|TRBV7-2|TRBD1|15|.
TGTGCCAGCAGGGGGACAGGGGGTTTCGGCAATGAGCAGTTCTTC
CASRGTGGFGNEQFF
>TRBJ2-1|TRBV14|.|12|many
TGTGCCAGCAGCCAGTTCGGTAATGAGCAGTTCTTC
CASSQFGNEQFF
>TRBJ2-5|TRBV9|.|16|.
TGTGCCAGCAGCGTCTCCGTCGGGGAGGCTGAAGAGACCCAGTACTTC
CASSVSVGEAEETQYF
>TRBJ2-4|TRBV5-1|TRBD1|15|.
TGCGCCAGCAGCTTGGTTCCGGGACAGGGGAACATTCAGTACTTC
CASSLVPGQGNIQYF
>TRBJ2-7|TRBV7-9|TRBD1|15|.
TGTGCCAGCAGCTTAAGGGGACAGGGCTCCTACGAGCAGTACTTC
CASSLRGQGSYEQYF